A single T cell receptor (beta chain) is shown here with its context. The antigen is unknown. These data are taken from a study of T cell repertoires in cytomegalovirus infection. Trimming cost V 6 bases and J 7 bases; bases outside gene matches: 15. This CDR3 spans 15 amino acids. Germline-derived CDR1 and CDR2 are DFQATT and SNEGSKA (reference sequence). Each CDR3 protein gets one entry after TCRdb re-called the reads with MiXCR. This sample has about 830,000 distinct CDR3 sequences, with 30% to 35% found just once. The chain recombines TRBV20-1 with TRBJ1-2, with 9 positions matching TRBD1. This TCR was sampled from a human donor in good health (CMV status not recorded). Some clones in this sample may be carry-over from other donors' samples. The sequences come from cultured CD8+ T cells from PBMCs, collected from culture after CMV antigen stimulation. CDR3 bases: TGCAGTGCGCCGCACCACAGGGGGCTTAGTACTGGCTACACCTTC. Translating gives CSAPHHRGLSTGYTF.